This TCR beta chain was captured by sequencing in a study of blood T cell repertoires in COVID-19. Background on the study: Samples came from the United States, Italy and Spain, spanning acute and convalescent COVID-19. T cells, B-cell-depleted T cells, or PBMCs provided the cDNA or gDNA that served as material.

This clone was recorded once. In the original analysis: Nucleated cell counts were estimated from reference gene primer amplification. TCRdb keeps only in-frame clones here, not all; method: immunoSEQ multiplex PCR. The D gene and trimming were derived from the DNA, and the V and J assignments and clone size from that table. This table holds 190,000 or so clones, about nine tenths found once. The receptor comes from a woman in her sixties or seventies with acute or convalescent COVID-19. Sequencing was carried out using peripheral blood.

The CDR3 nucleotides read TGTGCCAGCCTGGGACTAGCTCGGCACGAGCAGTACTTC. This encodes CASLGLARHEQYF. V gene TRBV13 combines with J gene TRBJ2-7; 9 bases map to TRBD2. This CDR3 has 13 residues. The trim removed 8 bases at V and 5 bases at J, leaving 7 bases unmatched. Germline lookup yields CDR1 PRHDT and CDR2 FYEKMQ (reference sequence).